The 18 T cell receptor beta chains below were found in one sample sequenced in a study of T cells in women clearing cervical HPV infection. Only in-frame clones appear in the TCRdb table, and some are missing; sequencing was by immunoSEQ multiplex PCR. The ten top clones account for nearly 7%, within a sample of roughly 30,000 clones. Sequencing used blood buffy coat. The receptors stem from a woman aged 18-70 years with a cervical HPV16 infection that either progressed to CIN3+ or cleared (not recorded which).

About this clone: The read is 3 residues too short to cover the CDR3 end, so that end is filled in from the germline J gene. The V call is TRBV2, the J call TRBJ2-5, with D hard to call. The CDR3 length is 14 residues. Trimming cost V 4 bases and J 5 bases, with 14 bases left between them. The germline V gene has CDR1 SNHLY and CDR2 FYNNEI. CDR3 protein: CASSGGTIWETQYF. The sequenced part of the CDR3 DNA is TGTGCCAGCAGTGGAGGTACGATCTGGGAGACC. Filled out from reference TRBV2 and TRBJ2-5, the complete variable domain reads EPEVTQTPSHQVTQMGQEVILRCVPISNHLYFYWYRQILGQKVEFLVSFYNNEISEKSEIFDDQFSVERPDGSNFTLKIRSTKLEDSAMYFCASSGGTIWETQYFGPGTRLLVL.

Concerning this clone itself: Coverage ceases 3 residues before the CDR3 finishes, and the germline J gene fills in the end. This chain connects TRBV30 to TRBJ1-1, with TRBD1 identical over 7 bases. V was clipped by 3 bases and J by 3 bases; unmatched bases: 10. The CDR3 runs 15 residues. The germline CDR1 and CDR2 sequences are GTSNPN and SVGIG (reference sequence). CDR3: CAWRAPYRGYTEAFF. Partial CDR3 DNA: TGTGCCTGGAGGGCCCCCTACAGGGGATACACTGAA.

Comments on this clone: The sequenced fragment ends 3 residues before the CDR3 boundary, so the rest is inferred from the germline J gene. The chain recombines TRBV5-1 with TRBJ1-2; the D gene is possibly TRBD1 (6 bases). Germline CDR1 SGHRS, CDR2 YFSETQ. This CDR3 contains 17 residues. CDR3 sequence: CASSLIESGTGIYDYTF. CDR3 DNA, as far as it was read: TGCGCCAGCAGCTTAATCGAATCTGGTACAGGGATCTACGAC.

In regard to this clone: The read ends 3 residues early relative to the CDR3; the germline J gene fills the gap. This chain joins TRBV7-3 and TRBJ2-3, with 9 positions matching TRBD2. Germline CDR1 and CDR2: SGHTA and FQGTGA. CDR3 length: 16 residues. Here the CDR3 reads CASSLGNSGGQETQYF. The DNA read from the CDR3 is TGTGCCAGCAGCTTAGGGAATAGCGGGGGTCAAGAGACG.

With regard to this clone: Read data end 3 residues before the CDR3 end; the end is taken from the germline J gene. The V call is TRBV11-2, the J call TRBJ1-4; D is undetermined. Per the germline V gene, CDR1 is SGHAT and CDR2 is FQNNGV. The V end was cut by 5 bases, the J end by 0 bases, with 4 bases between. The CDR3 runs to 13 residues. The CDR3 loop is CASSRATNEKLFF. CDR3 DNA (partial): TGTGCCAGCAGCCGTGCAACTAATGAAAAA.

On this clone itself: The read halts 3 residues ahead of the CDR3 end, with the missing end drawn from the germline J gene. The J gene is TRBJ1-1, the V gene TRBV5-6, with 7 bases fitting TRBD1. CDR1 SGHDT and CDR2 YYEEEE come from the germline V gene. The CDR3 is made up of 15 amino acids. Trimming took 3 bases from V and 1 from J; bases not matched to a gene: 6. CDR3 sequence reads: CASSSTGRANTEAFF. The part of the CDR3 DNA that was read is TGTGCCAGCAGCTCGACAGGGAGGGCGAACACTGAA.

Concerning this clone itself: Read data end 3 residues before the CDR3 end; the end is taken from the germline J gene. V gene TRBV7-9 combines with J gene TRBJ2-2; 10 nucleotides match TRBD1. Germline V gives CDR1 SEHNR, CDR2 FQNEAQ (reference sequence). Losses at the gene ends were 5 bases for V and 6 bases for J; bases not matched to a gene: 6. The CDR3 has 15 residues. CDR3 sequence reads: CASSRQGALSGELFF. The part of the CDR3 DNA that was read is TGTGCCAGCAGCCGACAGGGGGCGTTATCCGGGGAG.

Turning to this clone: The CDR3 is cut off 3 residues early in the read; its end comes from the germline J gene. This chain joins TRBV6-1 and TRBJ1-4; D remains ambiguous. Germline V gene sequence: CDR1 MNHNS, CDR2 SASEGT. This CDR3 region has 15 residues. The part of the CDR3 DNA that was read is TGTGCCAGCAGTGCTCAGGTATTTCAGAACGAGAAA. It specifies CASSAQVFQNEK. The full-length CDR3 reads as CASSAQVFQNEKLFF.

As for this clone: The CDR3 goes on 3 residues after the read ends, and that part is filled in from the germline J gene. The chain couples TRBV7-8 to TRBJ2-7, with D unclear. From germline, CDR1 is SGHVS and CDR2 FQNEAQ. Trimming shortened V by 3 bases and J by 3 bases, and 9 bases separated the two germline ends. This CDR3 spans 13 amino acids. The CDR3 is CASSFDRVYEQYF. The part of the CDR3 DNA that was read is TGTGCCAGCAGCTTTGACCGGGTCTACGAG. Based on the CDR3 plus reference TRBV7-8 and TRBJ2-7, the full variable domain is GAGVSQSPRYKVAKRGQDVALRCDPISGHVSLFWYQQALGQGPEFLTYFQNEAQLDKSGLPSDRFFAERPEGSVSTLKIQRTQQEDSAVYLCASSFDRVYEQYFGPGTRLTVT.

Details on this clone: The read ends 3 residues before the CDR3 terminus; that terminus is restored from the germline J gene. The chain carries TRBV19 and TRBJ2-4, with D perhaps matching TRBD1 (6 bases). Germline V gene lookup returns CDR1 LNHDA and CDR2 SQIVND (reference sequence). This CDR3 spans 13 amino acids. The CDR3 sequence: CASSETGGYGQYF. CDR3 DNA, as far as it was read: TGTGCCAGTAGTGAGACAGGTGGCTATGGT.

Note on this clone: The read terminates 3 residues before the CDR3 end, so the remaining end is supplied by the germline J gene. This chain joins TRBV18 and TRBJ2-2; perhaps TRBD1 as D (5 bases). Per the germline V gene, CDR1 is KGHSH and CDR2 is LQKENI. The CDR3 sequence is 13 residues long. V lost 2 bases and J lost 6, with 7 bases in between. The CDR3 is CASSPEQAGELFF. The sequenced part of the CDR3 DNA is TGTGCCAGCTCACCAGAACAGGCCGGGGAG.

With respect to this clone: The CDR3 end is not reached by the read, which stops 3 residues before it; the germline J gene fills it in. J is TRBJ1-2 and V is TRBV4-1; TRBD1 matches 8 bases. CDR1 and CDR2 (germline): MGHRA, YSYEKL. Germline trimming cut 0 bases from V and 7 bases from J; bases unmatched to any gene: 1. The CDR3 totals 13 residues. CDR3 loop: CASSQDRGLGYTF. The DNA read from the CDR3 is TGCGCCAGCAGCCAAGACAGGGGGCTTGGC.

A word on this clone: From the germline J gene comes the end of the CDR3, since the read stops 3 residues before it. The chain has TRBV18 and TRBJ1-2, with D possibly being TRBD1 (6 bases). There are 15 residues in the CDR3. Germline lookup yields CDR1 KGHSH and CDR2 LQKENI. The sequenced part of the CDR3 DNA is TGTGCCAGCTCACGGACTAGCGGGGGCACAGATACC. Its translation is CASSRTSGGTDT. The full-length CDR3 reads as CASSRTSGGTDTYTF.

With respect to this clone: The read comes to an end 3 residues before the CDR3 does, leaving the germline J gene to fill in the end. The chain links TRBV10-3 to TRBJ2-3, with D possibly being TRBD1 (5 bases). Trimming removed 8 bases at V and 2 bases at J, with 17 bases between. The germline CDR1 and CDR2 sequences are ENHRY and SYGVKD. CDR3 length equals 15 residues. CDR3 sequence reads: CAILDSSKVTDTQYF. The sequenced CDR3 bases are TGTGCCATCCTAGACAGCTCTAAAGTCACAGATACG.

Incomplete CDR3 DNA: TGTGCCGCGGGGGCCTATGGC. It encodes CAAGAYG. The complete CDR3 reads CAAGAYGYTF. This rearrangement joins TRBV2 to TRBJ1-2; perhaps TRBD1 as D (6 bases). Coverage ceases 3 residues before the CDR3 finishes, and the germline J gene fills in the end. The germline V and J ends were trimmed by 11 bases and 4 bases, with 8 bases remaining between them. This CDR3 has 10 amino acids. Germline CDR1 and CDR2: SNHLY and FYNNEI.

Comment on this clone: The read terminates 3 residues ahead of where the CDR3 ends, so the germline J gene completes it. The V gene is TRBV13, the J gene TRBJ2-2; 8 nucleotides agree with TRBD1. Germline assignment: CDR1 PRHDT and CDR2 FYEKMQ (reference sequence). CDR3 length: 20 residues. The CDR3 spells CASSFRDWDRTLATNEKLFF. CDR3 DNA, as far as it was read: TGTGCCAGCAGCTTCCGGGACTGGGACAGGACGTTAGCAACTAATGAAAAG.

Concerning this clone itself: The CDR3 extends 3 residues past the end of the read, so its final part is completed from the germline J gene. This chain joins TRBV20-1 and TRBJ1-3, with D perhaps matching TRBD1 (5 bases). This CDR3 contains 15 residues. The V end was cut by 0 bases, the J end by 6 bases, with 15 bases between. Germline CDR1 is DFQATT and CDR2 is SNEGSKA (reference sequence). Here the CDR3 reads CSARDSPLTANTIYF. The covered CDR3 bases are TGCAGTGCTAGAGATTCTCCCTTGACAGCAAACACC.

Regarding this clone: The sequence runs out 3 residues before the end of the CDR3; the remainder is reconstructed from the germline J gene. V is TRBV6-2 or TRBV6-3 and J is TRBJ2-1; no clear D gene. The CDR3 is 16 residues long. V lost 0 bases, J lost 1 base, and 10 bases lay in between. Per germline, CDR1 MNHEY and CDR2 SVGEGT. CDR3 sequence reads: CASSYSMGLSYNEQFF. The DNA read from the CDR3 is TGTGCCAGCAGTTACTCGATGGGCCTTTCCTACAATGAG.